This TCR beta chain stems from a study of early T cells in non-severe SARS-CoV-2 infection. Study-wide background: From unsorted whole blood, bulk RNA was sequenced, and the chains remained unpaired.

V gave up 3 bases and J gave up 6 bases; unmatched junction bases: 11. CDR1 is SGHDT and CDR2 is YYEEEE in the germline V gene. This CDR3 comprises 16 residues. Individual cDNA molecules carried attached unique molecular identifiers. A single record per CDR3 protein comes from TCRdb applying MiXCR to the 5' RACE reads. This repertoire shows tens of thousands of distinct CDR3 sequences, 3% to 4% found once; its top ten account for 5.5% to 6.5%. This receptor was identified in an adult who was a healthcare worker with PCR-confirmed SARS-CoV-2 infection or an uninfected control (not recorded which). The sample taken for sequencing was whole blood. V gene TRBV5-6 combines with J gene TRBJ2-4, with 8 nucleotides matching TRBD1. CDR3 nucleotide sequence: TGTGCCAGCAGCTCCCTGGACAGGGACGTCGGAAACATTCAGTACTTC. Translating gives CASSSLDRDVGNIQYF.